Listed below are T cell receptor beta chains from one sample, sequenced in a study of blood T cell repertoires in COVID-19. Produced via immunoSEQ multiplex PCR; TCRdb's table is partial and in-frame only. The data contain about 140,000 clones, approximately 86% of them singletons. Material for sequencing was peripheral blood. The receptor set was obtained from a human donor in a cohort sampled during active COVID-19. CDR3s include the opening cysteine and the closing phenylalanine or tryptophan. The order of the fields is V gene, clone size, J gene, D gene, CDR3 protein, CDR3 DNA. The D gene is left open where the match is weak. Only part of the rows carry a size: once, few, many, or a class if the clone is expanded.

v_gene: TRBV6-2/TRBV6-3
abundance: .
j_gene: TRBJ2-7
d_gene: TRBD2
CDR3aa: CASSRQGLAGVSEQYF
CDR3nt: TGTGCCAGCAGCCGACAGGGACTAGCGGGAGTGTCTGAGCAGTACTTC

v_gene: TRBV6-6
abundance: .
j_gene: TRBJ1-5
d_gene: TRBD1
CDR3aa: CASSLQGTGQPQHF
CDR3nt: TGTGCCAGCAGTTTACAGGGGACTGGTCAGCCCCAGCATTTT

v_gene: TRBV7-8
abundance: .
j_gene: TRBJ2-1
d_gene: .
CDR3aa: CASSNGGGNPNEQFF
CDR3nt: TGTGCCAGCAGCAACGGGGGAGGAAACCCCAATGAGCAGTTCTTC

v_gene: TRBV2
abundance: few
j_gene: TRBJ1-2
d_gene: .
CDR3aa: CASSQGFGYGYTF
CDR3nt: TGTGCCAGCAGCCAGGGGTTCGGATATGGCTACACCTTC

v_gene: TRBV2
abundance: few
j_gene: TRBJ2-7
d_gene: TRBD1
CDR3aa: CASSVLDRGAIERYEQYF
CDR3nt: TGTGCCAGCAGTGTTCTGGACAGGGGGGCTATAGAAAGGTACGAGCAGTACTTC

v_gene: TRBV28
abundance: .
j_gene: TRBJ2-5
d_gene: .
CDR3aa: CASRKGGFGETQYF
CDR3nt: TGTGCCAGCAGGAAAGGGGGTTTCGGGGAGACCCAGTACTTC

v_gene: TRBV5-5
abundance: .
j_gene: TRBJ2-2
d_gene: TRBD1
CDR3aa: CASSLGQGSITGELFF
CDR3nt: TGTGCCAGCAGCTTGGGACAGGGGTCCATTACCGGGGAGCTGTTTTTT

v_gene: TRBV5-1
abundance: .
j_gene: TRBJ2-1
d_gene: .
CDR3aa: CASSLRGWDRGVAGGPADANEQFF
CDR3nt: TGCGCCAGCAGCTTGAGAGGTTGGGACAGGGGGGTAGCGGGAGGGCCGGCGGATGCCAATGAGCAGTTCTTC

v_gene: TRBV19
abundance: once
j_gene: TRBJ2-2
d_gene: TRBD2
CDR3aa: CASSTSSGGANGELFF
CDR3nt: TGTGCCAGTAGTACCTCTAGCGGGGGGGCGAACGGGGAGCTGTTTTTT

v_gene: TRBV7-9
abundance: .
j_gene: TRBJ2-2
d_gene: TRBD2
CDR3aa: CASSHPYGGGNTGELFF
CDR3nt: TGTGCCAGCAGCCACCCTTACGGCGGGGGGAACACCGGGGAGCTGTTTTTT

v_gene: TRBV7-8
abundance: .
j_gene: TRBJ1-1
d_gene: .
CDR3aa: CASSLVTGQEAFF
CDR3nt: TGTGCCAGCAGCCTAGTTACGGGTCAAGAAGCTTTCTTT

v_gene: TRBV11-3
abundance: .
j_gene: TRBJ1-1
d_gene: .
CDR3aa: CASSRSGALNTEAFF
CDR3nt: TGTGCCAGCAGCCGGTCTGGGGCCTTGAACACTGAAGCTTTCTTT

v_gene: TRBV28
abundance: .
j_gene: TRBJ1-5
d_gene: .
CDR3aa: CASSPGGENNQPQHF
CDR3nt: TGTGCCAGCAGCCCCGGAGGGGAAAACAATCAGCCCCAGCATTTT

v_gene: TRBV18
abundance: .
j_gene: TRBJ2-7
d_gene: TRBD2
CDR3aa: CASSPGASGGLYEQYF
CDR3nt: TGTGCCAGCTCACCAGGGGCTAGCGGGGGGCTCTACGAGCAGTACTTC

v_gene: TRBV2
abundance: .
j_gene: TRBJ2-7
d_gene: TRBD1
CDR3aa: CASSEGDRAYEQYF
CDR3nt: TGTGCCAGCAGTGAAGGGGACAGGGCTTACGAGCAGTACTTC

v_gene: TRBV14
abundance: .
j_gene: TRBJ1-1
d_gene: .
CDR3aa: CASSLHREGGTEAFF
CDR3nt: TGTGCCAGCAGCCTGCACCGGGAGGGGGGCACTGAAGCTTTCTTT

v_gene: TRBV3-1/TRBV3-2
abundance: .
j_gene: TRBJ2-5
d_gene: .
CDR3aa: CASSARLGASQETQYF
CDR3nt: TGTGCCAGCAGCGCTCGACTGGGAGCCTCTCAAGAGACCCAGTACTTC

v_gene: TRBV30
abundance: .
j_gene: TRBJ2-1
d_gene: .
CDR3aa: CAWSVAYQAYNEQFF
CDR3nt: TGTGCCTGGAGTGTAGCCTATCAGGCTTACAATGAGCAGTTCTTC

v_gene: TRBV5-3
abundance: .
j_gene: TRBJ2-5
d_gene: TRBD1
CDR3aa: CARSLFSFWTGQETQYF
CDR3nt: TGTGCCAGAAGCTTATTCTCCTTCTGGACAGGGCAGGAGACCCAGTACTTC

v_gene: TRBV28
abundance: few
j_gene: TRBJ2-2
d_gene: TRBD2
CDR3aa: CASRPTSGSTGELFF
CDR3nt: TGTGCCAGCAGACCGACTAGCGGGAGTACCGGGGAGCTGTTTTTT

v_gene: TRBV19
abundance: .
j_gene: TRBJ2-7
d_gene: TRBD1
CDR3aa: CASSIGSGTGSYEQYF
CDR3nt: TGTGCCAGTAGTATCGGCTCCGGGACAGGGTCCTACGAGCAGTACTTC

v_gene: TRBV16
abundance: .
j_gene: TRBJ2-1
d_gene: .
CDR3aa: CASSQSAGYNEQFF
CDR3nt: TGTGCCAGCAGCCAATCTGCGGGTTACAATGAGCAGTTCTTC

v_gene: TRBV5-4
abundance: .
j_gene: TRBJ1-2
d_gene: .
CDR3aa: CASSLAGVANYGYTF
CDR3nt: TGTGCCAGCAGCTTGGCCGGGGTCGCTAACTATGGCTACACCTTC

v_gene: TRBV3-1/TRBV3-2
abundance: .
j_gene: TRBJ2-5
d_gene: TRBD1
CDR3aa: CASSQDSAGGMEETQYF
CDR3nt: TGTGCCAGCAGCCAAGATAGTGCAGGGGGCATGGAAGAGACCCAGTACTTC

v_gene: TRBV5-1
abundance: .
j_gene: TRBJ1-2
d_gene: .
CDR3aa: CASSLDRNYGYTF
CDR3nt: TGCGCCAGCAGCTTGGACAGGAACTATGGCTACACCTTC

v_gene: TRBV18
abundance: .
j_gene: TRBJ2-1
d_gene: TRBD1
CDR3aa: CASSPLPQTGRNEQFF
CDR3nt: TGTGCCAGCTCACCCCTTCCTCAGACAGGGCGGAATGAGCAGTTCTTC

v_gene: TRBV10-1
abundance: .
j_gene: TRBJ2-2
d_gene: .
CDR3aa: CASFEAGQNTGELFF
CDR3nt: TGCGCCAGCTTCGAAGCGGGACAGAACACCGGGGAGCTGTTTTTT

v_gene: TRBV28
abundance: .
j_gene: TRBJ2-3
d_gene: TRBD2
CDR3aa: CASSLGLAVHVF
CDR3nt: TGTGCCAGCAGTCTCGGACTAGCGGTCCATGTTTTT

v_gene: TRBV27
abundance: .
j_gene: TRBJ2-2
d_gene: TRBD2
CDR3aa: CATLSGREAGELFF
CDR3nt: TGTGCCACACTTAGCGGGAGGGAGGCCGGGGAGCTGTTTTTT

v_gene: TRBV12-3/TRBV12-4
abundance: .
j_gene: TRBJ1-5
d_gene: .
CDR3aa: CASSGELNQPQHF
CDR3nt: TGTGCCAGCAGCGGGGAGCTAAATCAGCCCCAGCATTTT

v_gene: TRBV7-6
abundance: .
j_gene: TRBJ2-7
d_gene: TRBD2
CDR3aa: CASSLGRDYGYEQYF
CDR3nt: TGTGCCAGCAGCTTAGGCCGGGACTACGGCTACGAGCAGTACTTC

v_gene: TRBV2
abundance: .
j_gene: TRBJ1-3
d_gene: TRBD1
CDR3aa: CASRDPGQGFIRGNTIYF
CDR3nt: TGTGCCAGCAGGGATCCGGGACAGGGGTTTATTAGAGGAAACACCATATATTTT

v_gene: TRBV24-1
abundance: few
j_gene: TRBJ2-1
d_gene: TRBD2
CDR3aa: CATEGTSGRDSYNEQFF
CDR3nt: TGTGCCACCGAGGGGACTAGCGGGCGCGACTCCTACAATGAGCAGTTCTTC

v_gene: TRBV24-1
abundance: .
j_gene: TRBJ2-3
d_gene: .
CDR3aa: CATSEHPQVDAQYF
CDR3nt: TGTGCCACCAGTGAGCACCCTCAGGTGGATGCGCAGTATTTT

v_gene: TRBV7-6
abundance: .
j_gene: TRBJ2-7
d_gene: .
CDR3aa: CASSLEAGGSYEQYF
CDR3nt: TGTGCCAGCAGCTTAGAGGCCGGCGGAAGCTACGAGCAGTACTTC

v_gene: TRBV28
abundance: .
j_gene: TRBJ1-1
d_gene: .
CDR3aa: CASSLVGTRGAFF
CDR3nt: TGTGCCAGCAGTCTGGTGGGAACCCGGGGGGCTTTCTTT

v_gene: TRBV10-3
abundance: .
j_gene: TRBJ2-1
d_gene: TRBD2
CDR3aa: CAISTGGPTSGRVF
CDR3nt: TGTGCCATCAGCACAGGGGGCCCTACTAGCGGGAGGGTCTTC

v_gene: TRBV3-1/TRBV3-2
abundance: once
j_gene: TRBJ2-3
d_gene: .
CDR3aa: CASSQEGRRLADTQYF
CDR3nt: TGTGCCAGCAGCCAAGAGGGGAGGAGACTAGCAGATACGCAGTATTTT

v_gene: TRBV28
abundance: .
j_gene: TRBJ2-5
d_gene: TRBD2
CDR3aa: CASSLAGGSETQYF
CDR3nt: TGTGCCAGCAGTTTAGCGGGGGGATCAGAGACCCAGTACTTC

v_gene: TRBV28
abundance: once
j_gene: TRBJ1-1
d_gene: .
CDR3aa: CASRGDITSTEAFF
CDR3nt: TGTGCCAGCAGGGGGGACATCACGTCGACTGAAGCTTTCTTT

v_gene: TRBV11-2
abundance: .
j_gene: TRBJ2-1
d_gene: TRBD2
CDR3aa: CASSRTSGRVNEQFF
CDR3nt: TGTGCCAGCAGCCGAACTAGCGGGAGAGTGAATGAGCAGTTCTTC

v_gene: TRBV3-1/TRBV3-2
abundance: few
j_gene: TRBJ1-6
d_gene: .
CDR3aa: CASSQRTATNSPLHF
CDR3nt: TGTGCCAGCAGCCAAAGGACAGCTACTAATTCACCCCTCCACTTT

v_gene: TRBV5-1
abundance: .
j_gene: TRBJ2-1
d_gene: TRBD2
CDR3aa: CASSLQAGVLNEQFF
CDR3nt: TGCGCCAGCAGCTTGCAAGCGGGAGTCCTTAATGAGCAGTTCTTC

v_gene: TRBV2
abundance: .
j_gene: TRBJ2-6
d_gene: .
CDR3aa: CASSEPGISGANVLTF
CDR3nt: TGTGCCAGCAGTGAACCGGGTATCTCTGGGGCCAACGTCCTGACTTTC

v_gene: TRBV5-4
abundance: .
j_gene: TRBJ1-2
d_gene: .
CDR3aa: CASSLGARNYGYTF
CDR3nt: TGTGCCAGCAGCTTGGGAGCGAGGAACTATGGCTACACCTTC

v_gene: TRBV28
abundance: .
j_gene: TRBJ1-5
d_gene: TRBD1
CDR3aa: CASSLLTGPYQPQHF
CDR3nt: TGTGCCAGCAGTTTATTGACAGGGCCTTATCAGCCCCAGCATTTT

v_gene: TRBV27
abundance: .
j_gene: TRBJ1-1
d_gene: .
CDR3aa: CASSSPGETEAFF
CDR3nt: TGTGCCAGCAGTTCCCCAGGGGAAACTGAAGCTTTCTTT

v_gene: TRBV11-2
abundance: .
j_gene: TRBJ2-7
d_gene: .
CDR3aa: CASSSPRIGYEQYF
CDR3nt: TGTGCCAGCAGCTCTCCCAGGATAGGTTACGAGCAGTACTTC

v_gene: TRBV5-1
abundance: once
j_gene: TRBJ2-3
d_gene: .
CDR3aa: CASSHRDNTDTQYF
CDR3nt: TGCGCCAGCAGCCACCGGGACAATACAGATACGCAGTATTTT

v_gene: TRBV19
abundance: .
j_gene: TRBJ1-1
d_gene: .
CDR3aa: CASRPTAGGTEAFF
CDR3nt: TGTGCCAGTAGACCGACGGCGGGGGGCACTGAAGCTTTCTTT

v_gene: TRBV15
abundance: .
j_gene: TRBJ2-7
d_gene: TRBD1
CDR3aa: CATSRGDRISYEQYF
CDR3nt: TGTGCCACCAGCAGAGGGGACAGGATATCCTACGAGCAGTACTTC

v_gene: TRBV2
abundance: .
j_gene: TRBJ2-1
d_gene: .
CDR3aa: CASSASGAGRVREQFF
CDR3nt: TGTGCCAGCAGCGCAAGCGGCGCGGGGCGGGTGAGGGAGCAGTTCTTC

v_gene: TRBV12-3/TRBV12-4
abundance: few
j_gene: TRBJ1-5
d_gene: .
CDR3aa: CASSLASGQPQHF
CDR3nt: TGTGCCAGCAGTTTAGCTTCGGGTCAGCCCCAGCATTTT

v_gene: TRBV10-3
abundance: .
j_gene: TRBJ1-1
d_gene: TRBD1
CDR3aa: CAISPGQGAMVRNTEAFF
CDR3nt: TGTGCCATCAGCCCGGGACAGGGGGCAATGGTGCGGAACACTGAAGCTTTCTTT

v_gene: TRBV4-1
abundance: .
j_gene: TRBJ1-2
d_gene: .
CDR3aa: CASSQVEGTNYGYTF
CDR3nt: TGCGCCAGCAGCCAAGTAGAGGGAACTAACTATGGCTACACCTTC

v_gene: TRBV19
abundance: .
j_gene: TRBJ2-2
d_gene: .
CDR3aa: CASSMSGNDGELFF
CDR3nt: TGTGCCAGTAGTATGTCCGGTAATGACGGGGAGCTGTTTTTT

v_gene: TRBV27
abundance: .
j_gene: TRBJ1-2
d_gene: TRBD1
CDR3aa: CASSSQINRGPDYGYTF
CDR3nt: TGTGCCAGCAGTTCTCAGATCAACAGGGGACCTGACTATGGCTACACCTTC

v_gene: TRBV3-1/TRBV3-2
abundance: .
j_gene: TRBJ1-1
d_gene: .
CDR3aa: CASSQEQEYTEAFF
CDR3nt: TGTGCCAGCAGCCAAGAGCAGGAATACACTGAAGCTTTCTTT

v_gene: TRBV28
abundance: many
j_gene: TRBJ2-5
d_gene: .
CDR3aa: CASSSAGIGETQYF
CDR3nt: TGTGCCAGCAGTTCCGCAGGGATCGGAGAGACCCAGTACTTC

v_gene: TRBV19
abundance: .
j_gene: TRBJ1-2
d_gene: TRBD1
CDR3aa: CASSMDRGVYGYTF
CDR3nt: TGTGCCAGTAGTATGGACAGGGGGGTCTATGGCTACACCTTC